This T cell receptor (beta chain) was profiled in a study of T cell responses to AZD1222 COVID-19 vaccine. Measured with immunoSEQ multiplex PCR; TCRdb has only the in-frame clones, and not every one. Of 95,000 to 130,000 clones in the sample, 88% were seen once. Study conclusions and caveats: Spike-specific TCR repertoires showed rising breadth and depth after two AZD1222 doses. Unmutated variant regions are reportedly the target of nearly half of TCRs that are spike-specific.

Comments on this clone: Antigen: not known.

This sequence was found in an adult in good health. This specimen was peripheral blood, taken on day 0 of AZD1222 vaccination.

The CDR3 nucleotides are TGTGCCAGCAGCCGTAGCGATTTTAAAGAGACCCAGTACTTC. Translation gives CASSRSDFKETQYF. V and J are TRBV3-1 (or the pseudogene TRBV3-2) and TRBJ2-5; maybe TRBD2 (5 bases). Trimming took 4 bases from V and 3 from J, leaving 12 bases between them. The length of the CDR3 is 14 residues. In germline, CDR1 is LGHDT, CDR2 YNNKEL (reference sequence).